This T cell receptor beta chain was sequenced in a study of blood T cell repertoires in COVID-19. Background on the study: T cells, B-cell-depleted T cells, or PBMCs supplied cDNA or gDNA.

The CDR3 has 14 amino acids. Original methodology: Nucleated cell counts were estimated from reference gene primer amplification. Only in-frame clones appear in the TCRdb table, and some are missing; sequencing was by immunoSEQ multiplex PCR. D and trimming come from the DNA, and the V and J calls and clone size come from that table. The sample includes a few hundred thousand clones, 70% to 90% seen only once; the top ten take 4.4%. The chain employs TRBV21-1 and TRBJ2-5; the table's D call TRBD1 went unverified against the DNA. TRBV21-1 is a pseudogene segment. The source is a man in his forties or fifties with acute or convalescent COVID-19. The sequenced sample consisted of peripheral blood. CDR3 sequence: CASSGPLGQETQYF. The DNA of the CDR3 is TGTGCCAGCAGCGGGCCCTTGGGCCAAGAGACCCAGTACTTC.